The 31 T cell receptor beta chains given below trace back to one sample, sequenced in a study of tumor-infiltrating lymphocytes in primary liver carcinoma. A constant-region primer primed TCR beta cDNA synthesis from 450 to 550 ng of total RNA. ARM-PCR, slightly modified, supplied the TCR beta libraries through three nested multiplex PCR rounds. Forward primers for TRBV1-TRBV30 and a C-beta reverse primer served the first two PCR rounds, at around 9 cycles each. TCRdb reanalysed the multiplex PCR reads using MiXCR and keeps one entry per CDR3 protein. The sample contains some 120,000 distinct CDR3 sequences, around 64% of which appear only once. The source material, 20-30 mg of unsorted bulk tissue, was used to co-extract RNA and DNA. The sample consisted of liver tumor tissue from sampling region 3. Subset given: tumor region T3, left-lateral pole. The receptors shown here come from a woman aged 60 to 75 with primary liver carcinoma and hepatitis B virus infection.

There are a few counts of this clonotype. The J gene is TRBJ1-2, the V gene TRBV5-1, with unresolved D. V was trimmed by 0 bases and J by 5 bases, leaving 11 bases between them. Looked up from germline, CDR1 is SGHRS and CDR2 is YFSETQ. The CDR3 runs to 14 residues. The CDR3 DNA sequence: TGCGCCAGCAGCTTGGTGCCCGAGGATTATGGCTACACCTTC. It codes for CASSLVPEDYGYTF.

The CDR3 here is CSARLSGYQETQYF. The CDR3 DNA reads as TGCAGTGCTAGGCTTAGCGGGTACCAAGAGACCCAGTACTTC. The V and J genes are TRBV20-1 and TRBJ2-5; 7 nucleotides agree with TRBD2. Germline lookup yields CDR1 DFQATT and CDR2 SNEGSKA (reference sequence). Germline trimming cut 3 bases from V and 0 bases from J; bases unmatched to any gene: 4. The CDR3 extends over 14 amino acids.

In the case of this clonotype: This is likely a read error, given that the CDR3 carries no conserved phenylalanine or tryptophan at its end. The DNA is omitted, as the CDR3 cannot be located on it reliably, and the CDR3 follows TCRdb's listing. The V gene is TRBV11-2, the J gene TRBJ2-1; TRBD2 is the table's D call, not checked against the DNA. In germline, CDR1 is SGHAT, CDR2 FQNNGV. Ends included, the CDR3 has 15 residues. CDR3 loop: CASSLGGGRLGEPFI.

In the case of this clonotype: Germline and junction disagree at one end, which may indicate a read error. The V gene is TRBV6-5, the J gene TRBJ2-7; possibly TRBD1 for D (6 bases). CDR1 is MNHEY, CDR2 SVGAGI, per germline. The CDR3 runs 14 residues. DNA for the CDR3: TGTGCCAACAGTTACAGCCAGGGGACCTACGAGCAGTACTTC. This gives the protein CANSYSQGTYEQYF.

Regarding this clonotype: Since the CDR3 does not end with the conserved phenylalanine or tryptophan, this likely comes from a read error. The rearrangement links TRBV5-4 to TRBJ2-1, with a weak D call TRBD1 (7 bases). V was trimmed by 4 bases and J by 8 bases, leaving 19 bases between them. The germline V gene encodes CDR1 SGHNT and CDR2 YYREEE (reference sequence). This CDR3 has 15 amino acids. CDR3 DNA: TGTGCCAGCAGCCCCCCAGGGGGGACGGGCGATGAGCAGTTCTCC. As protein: CASSPPGGTGDEQFS.

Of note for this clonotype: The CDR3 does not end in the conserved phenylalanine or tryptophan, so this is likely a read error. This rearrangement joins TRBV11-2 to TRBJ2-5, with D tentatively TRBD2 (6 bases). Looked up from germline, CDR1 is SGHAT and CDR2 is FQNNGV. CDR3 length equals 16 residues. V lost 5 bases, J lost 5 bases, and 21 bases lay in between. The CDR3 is CASSTCLGGGEETQYS. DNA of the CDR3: TGTGCCAGCAGCACCTGCTTGGGCGGAGGGGAGGAGACCCAGTACTCC.

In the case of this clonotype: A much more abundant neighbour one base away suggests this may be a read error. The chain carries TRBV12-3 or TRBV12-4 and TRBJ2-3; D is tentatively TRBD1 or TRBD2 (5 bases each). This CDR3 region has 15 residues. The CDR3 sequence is CPSSLGRGITDTQYF. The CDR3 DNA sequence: TGTCCCAGCAGTTTGGGACGAGGGATCACAGATACGCAGTATTTT.

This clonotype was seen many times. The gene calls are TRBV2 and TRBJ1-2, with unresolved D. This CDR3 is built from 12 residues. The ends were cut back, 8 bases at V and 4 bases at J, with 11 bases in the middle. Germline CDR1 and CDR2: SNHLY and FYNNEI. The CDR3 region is CASGEVVYGYTF. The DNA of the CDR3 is TGTGCCAGCGGAGAGGTCGTCTATGGCTACACCTTC. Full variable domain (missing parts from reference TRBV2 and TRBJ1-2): EPEVTQTPSHQVTQMGQEVILRCVPISNHLYFYWYRQILGQKVEFLVSFYNNEISEKSEIFDDQFSVERPDGSNFTLKIRSTKLEDSAMYFCASGEVVYGYTFGSGTRLTVV.

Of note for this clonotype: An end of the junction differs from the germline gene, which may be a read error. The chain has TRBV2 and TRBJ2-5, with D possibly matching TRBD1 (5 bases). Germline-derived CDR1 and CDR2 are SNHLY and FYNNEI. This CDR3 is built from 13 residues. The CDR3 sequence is CACSGQGQETQYF. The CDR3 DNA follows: TGTGCCTGCAGTGGGCAGGGCCAAGAGACCCAGTACTTC.

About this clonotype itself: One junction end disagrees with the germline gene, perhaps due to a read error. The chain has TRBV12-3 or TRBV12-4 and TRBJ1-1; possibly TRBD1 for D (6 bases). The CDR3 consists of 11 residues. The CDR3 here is CASTVGHGAFF. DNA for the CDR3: TGCGCCAGCACCGTGGGACATGGGGCTTTCTTT.

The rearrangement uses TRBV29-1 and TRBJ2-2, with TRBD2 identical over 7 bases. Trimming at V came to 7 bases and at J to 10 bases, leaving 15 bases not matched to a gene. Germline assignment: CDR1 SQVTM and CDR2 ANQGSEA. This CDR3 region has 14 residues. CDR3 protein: CSACRDYQGEELFF. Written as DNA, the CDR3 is TGCAGCGCCTGTCGGGACTACCAGGGCGAGGAGCTGTTTTTT.

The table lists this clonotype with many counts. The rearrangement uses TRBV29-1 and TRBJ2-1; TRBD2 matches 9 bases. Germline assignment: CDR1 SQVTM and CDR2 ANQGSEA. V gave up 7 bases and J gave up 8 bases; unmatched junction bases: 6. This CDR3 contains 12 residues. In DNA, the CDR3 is TGCAGCGCTACGACTAGCGGTCATGAGCAGTTCTTC. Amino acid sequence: CSATTSGHEQFF.

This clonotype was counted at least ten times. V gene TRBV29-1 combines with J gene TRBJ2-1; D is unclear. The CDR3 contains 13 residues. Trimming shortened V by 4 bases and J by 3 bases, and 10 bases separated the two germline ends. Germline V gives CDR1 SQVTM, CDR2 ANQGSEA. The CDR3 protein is CSVGSAGYNEQFF. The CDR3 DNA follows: TGCAGCGTTGGGTCAGCCGGCTACAATGAGCAGTTCTTC.

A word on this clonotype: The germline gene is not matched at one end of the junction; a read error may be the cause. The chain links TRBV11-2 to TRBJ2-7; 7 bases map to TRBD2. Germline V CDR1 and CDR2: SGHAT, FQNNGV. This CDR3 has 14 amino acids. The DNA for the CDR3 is TGTGTCAGCAGCTCAGCGGGGAGCTCCTACGAGCAGTGCTTC. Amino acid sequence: CVSSSAGSSYEQCF.

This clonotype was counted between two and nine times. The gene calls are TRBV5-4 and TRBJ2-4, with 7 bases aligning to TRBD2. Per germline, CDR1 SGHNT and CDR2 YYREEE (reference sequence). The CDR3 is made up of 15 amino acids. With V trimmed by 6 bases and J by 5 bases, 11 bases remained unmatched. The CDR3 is CASTIKVAGENIQYF. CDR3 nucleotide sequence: TGTGCCAGCACCATCAAAGTGGCGGGGGAAAACATTCAGTACTTC.

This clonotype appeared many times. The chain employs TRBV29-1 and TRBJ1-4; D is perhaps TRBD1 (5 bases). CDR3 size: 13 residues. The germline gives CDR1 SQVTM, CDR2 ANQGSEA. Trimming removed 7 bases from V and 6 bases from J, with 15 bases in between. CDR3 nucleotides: TGCAGCGCACCGGGACTTGGAGATGAAAAACTGTTTTTT. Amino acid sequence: CSAPGLGDEKLFF. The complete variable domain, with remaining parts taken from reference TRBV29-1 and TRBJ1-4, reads SAVISQKPSRDICQRGTSLTIQCQVDSQVTMMFWYRQQPGQSLTLIATANQGSEATYESGFVIDKFPISRPNLTFSTLTVSNMSPEDSSIYLCSAPGLGDEKLFFGSGTQLSVL.

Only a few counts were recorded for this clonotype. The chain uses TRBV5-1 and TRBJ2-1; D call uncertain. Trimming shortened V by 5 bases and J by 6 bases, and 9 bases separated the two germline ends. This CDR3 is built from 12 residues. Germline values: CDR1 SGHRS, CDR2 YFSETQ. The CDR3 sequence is CASRVSANEQFF. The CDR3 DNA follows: TGCGCCAGCAGGGTTTCGGCCAATGAGCAGTTCTTC. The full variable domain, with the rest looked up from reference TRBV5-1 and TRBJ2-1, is KAGVTQTPRYLIKTRGQQVTLSCSPISGHRSVSWYQQTPGQGLQFLFEYFSETQRNKGNFPGRFSGRQFSNSRSEMNVSTLELGDSALYLCASRVSANEQFFGPGTRLTVL.

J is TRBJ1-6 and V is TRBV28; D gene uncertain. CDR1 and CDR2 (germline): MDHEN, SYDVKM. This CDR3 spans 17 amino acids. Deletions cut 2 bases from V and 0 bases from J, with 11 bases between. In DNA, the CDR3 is TGTGCCAGCAGTTTACCGGGTCTCAACTCCTATAATTCACCCCTCCACTTT. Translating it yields CASSLPGLNSYNSPLHF.

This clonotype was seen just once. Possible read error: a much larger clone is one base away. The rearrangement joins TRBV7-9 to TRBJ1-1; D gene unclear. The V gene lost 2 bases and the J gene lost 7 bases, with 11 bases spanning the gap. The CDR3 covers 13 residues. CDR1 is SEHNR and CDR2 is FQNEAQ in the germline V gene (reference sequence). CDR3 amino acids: CASSLMEVCEAFF. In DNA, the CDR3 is TGTGCCAGCAGCTTAATGGAAGTCTGTGAAGCTTTCTTT.

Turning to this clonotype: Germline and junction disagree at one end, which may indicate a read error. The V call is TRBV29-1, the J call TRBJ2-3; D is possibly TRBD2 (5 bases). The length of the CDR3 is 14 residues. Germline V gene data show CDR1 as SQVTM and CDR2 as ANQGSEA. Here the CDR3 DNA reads TGTAGCGTTGCCGCCCGGACTAGCACAGATACGCAGTATTTT. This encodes CSVAARTSTDTQYF.

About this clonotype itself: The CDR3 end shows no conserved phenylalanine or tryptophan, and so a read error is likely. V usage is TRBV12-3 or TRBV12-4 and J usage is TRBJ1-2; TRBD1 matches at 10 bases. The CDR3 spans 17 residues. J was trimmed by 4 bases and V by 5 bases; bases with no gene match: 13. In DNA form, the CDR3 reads TGTGCCAGCAGTATCTCATACCCGGGACAGGGGCTCTATGGCTACACCTTA. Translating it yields CASSISYPGQGLYGYTL.

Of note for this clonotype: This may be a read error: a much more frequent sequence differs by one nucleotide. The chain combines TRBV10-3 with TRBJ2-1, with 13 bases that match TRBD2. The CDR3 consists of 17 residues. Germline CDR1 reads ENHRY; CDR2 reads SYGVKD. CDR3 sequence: CAMSDTSGRASYNEQFF. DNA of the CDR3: TGTGCCATGAGTGATACTAGCGGGAGGGCCTCCTACAATGAGCAGTTCTTC.

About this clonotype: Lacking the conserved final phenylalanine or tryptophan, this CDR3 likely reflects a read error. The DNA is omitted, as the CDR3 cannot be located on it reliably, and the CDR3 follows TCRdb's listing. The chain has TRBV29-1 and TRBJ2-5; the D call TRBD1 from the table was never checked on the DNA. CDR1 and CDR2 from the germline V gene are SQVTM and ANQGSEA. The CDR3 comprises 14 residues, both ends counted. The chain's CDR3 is CSVVGTGGAETLYS.

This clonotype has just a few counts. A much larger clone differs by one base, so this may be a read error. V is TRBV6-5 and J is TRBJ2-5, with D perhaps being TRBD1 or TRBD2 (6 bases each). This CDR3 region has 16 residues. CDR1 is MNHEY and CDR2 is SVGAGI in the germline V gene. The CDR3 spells CASTRAVQGGQEAQYF. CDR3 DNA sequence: TGTGCCAGCACCCGAGCGGTACAGGGAGGCCAAGAGGCCCAGTACTTC.

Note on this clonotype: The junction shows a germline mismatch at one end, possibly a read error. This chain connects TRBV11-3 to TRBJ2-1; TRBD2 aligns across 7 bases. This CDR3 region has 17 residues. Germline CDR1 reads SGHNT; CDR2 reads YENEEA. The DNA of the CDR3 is TGTGACAGCAACTTAGGTCGGGGGGAGTGGAGTGTCGATGAGCAGTTCTTC. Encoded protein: CDSNLGRGEWSVDEQFF.

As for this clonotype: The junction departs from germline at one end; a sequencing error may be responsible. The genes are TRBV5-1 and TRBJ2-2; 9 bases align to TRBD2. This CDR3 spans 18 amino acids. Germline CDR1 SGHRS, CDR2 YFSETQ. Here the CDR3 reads CASSLMGGLAENTGELLF. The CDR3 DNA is TGCGCCAGCAGCTTGATGGGGGGACTAGCTGAGAACACCGGGGAGCTGCTTTTT.

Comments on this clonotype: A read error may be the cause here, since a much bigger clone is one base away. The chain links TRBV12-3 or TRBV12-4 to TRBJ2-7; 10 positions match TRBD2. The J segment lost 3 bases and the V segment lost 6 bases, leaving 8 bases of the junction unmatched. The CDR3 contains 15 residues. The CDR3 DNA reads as TGTGCCAGCAGCAAGGGACTAGCGTGGATCTACGAGCAGTACTTC. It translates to CASSKGLAWIYEQYF.

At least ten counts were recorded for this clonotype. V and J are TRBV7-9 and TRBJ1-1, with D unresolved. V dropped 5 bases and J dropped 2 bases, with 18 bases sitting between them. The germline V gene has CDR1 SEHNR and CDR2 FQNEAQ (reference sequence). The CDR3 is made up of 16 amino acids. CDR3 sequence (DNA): TGTGCCAGCAGCCACGCGGACCTCCGAGCTAACACTGAAGCTTTCTTT. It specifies CASSHADLRANTEAFF. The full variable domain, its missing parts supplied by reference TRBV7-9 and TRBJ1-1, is DTGVSQNPRHKITKRGQNVTFRCDPISEHNRLYWYRQTLGQGPEFLTYFQNEAQLEKSRLLSDRFSAERPKGSFSTLEIQRTEQGDSAMYLCASSHADLRANTEAFFGQGTRLTVV.

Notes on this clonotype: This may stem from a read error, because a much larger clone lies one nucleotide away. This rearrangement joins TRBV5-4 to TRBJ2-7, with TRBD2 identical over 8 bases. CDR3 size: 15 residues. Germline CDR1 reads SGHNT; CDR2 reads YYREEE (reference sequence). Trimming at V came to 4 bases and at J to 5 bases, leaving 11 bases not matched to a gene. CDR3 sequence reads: CASSMLGLGAHEQYF. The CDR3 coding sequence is TGTGCCAGCAGCATGCTGGGACTAGGGGCCCACGAGCAGTACTTC.

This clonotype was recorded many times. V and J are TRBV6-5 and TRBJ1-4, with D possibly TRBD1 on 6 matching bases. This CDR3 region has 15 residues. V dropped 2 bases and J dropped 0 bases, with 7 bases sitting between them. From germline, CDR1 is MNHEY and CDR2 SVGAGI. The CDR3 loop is CASSYRGSTNEKLFF. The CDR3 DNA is TGTGCCAGCAGTTACAGGGGGTCAACTAATGAAAAACTGTTTTTT.

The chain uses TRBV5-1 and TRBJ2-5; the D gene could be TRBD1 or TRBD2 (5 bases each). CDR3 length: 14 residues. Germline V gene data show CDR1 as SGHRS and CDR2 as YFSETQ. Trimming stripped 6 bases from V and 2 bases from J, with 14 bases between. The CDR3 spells CASNHGAKQETQYF. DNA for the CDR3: TGCGCCAGCAACCACGGGGCGAAACAAGAGACCCAGTACTTC.